In its sample, the clone carrying this TCR beta chain was seen a few times. As yet, its antigen is unknown. Alongside a J-beta primer mix, a sample-barcoded 5' primer served in a second PCR lasting roughly 6 to 12 cycles. TCRdb processed the 5' RACE reads anew with MiXCR; each CDR3 protein has one entry. The table lists under 2 million distinct CDR3 sequences, roughly 30% of them singletons. The data originate from a study of blood T cells in healthy people across ages. Study-level findings and limits: Across the age range, TCR beta diversity per million T cells fell in a roughly linear way. Samples with more naive T cells showed higher observed beta diversity. The study could not conclusively compare naive and antigen-experienced cells, given its unsorted PBMCs.

Peripheral blood was drawn, approximately 9.5 milliliters per donor. CDR1 and CDR2 from the germline V gene are DFQATT and SNEGSKA (reference sequence). V was cut by 6 bases and J by 8 bases, with 20 bases left in between. The CDR3 runs to 13 residues. This sequence originates from a woman in her twenties or thirties in good health. The chain links TRBV20-1 to TRBJ2-7; D assignment may be TRBD1 or TRBD2 (6 bases each). Material for sequencing was blood. CDR3 in DNA: TGCAGTGCCCTCGGGACACCGGGAGAACAGCAGTACTTC. Translating gives CSALGTPGEQQYF.